The next 27 T cell receptor beta chains were all read from a single sample in a study of cytomegalovirus exposure and HLA in healthy donors. Vbeta (60) and Jbeta (13) primers were used in the PCR. The repertoire was sequenced with immunoSEQ multiplex PCR; TCRdb's copy has only in-frame clones and lacks some. Seen here are approximately 170,000 clones, around 85% observed once, and the top ten hold 1%. Sequencing input: PBMCs. These receptors were collected from a boy aged 2 to 9 in good health and CMV-seronegative.

The chain uses TRBV25-1 and TRBJ1-4, with D hard to call. V lost 2 bases to trimming and J lost 9 bases, with 25 bases between them. The CDR3 length is 18 residues. The germline V gene encodes CDR1 MGHDK and CDR2 SYGVNS. CDR3 nucleotide sequence: TGTGCCAGCAGTGAAGGGCGTGTTAAGACAATTACCGAACAAAAACTGTTTTTT. This sequence encodes CASSEGRVKTITEQKLFF.

This clone was detected once. The V and J genes are TRBV5-6 and TRBJ1-3; D is ambiguous. The V and J ends lost 1 base and 0 bases respectively, with 5 bases between them. The CDR3 sequence is 14 residues long. Per germline, CDR1 SGHDT and CDR2 YYEEEE. Here the CDR3 reads CASSLYSSGNTIYF. Written as DNA, the CDR3 is TGTGCCAGCAGCTTGTACAGCTCTGGAAACACCATATATTTT. The full variable domain, rest sourced from reference TRBV5-6 and TRBJ1-3, is DAGVTQSPTHLIKTRGQQVTLRCSPKSGHDTVSWYQQALGQGPQFIFQYYEEEERQRGNFPDRFSGHQFPNYSSELNVNALLLGDSALYLCASSLYSSGNTIYFGEGSWLTVV.

This clone was found a few times. This rearrangement joins TRBV29-1 to TRBJ1-2, with 12 bases matching TRBD1. J was trimmed by 7 bases and V by 3 bases; bases with no gene match: 3. The CDR3 is 13 amino acids. Germline V lookup: CDR1 SQVTM, CDR2 ANQGSEA. The CDR3 loop is CSVEGTGGVGYTF. CDR3 DNA sequence: TGCAGCGTTGAGGGGACAGGGGGCGTTGGCTACACCTTC.

To note about this clone: The sample holds other DNA sequences that translate to the same CDR3. The chain couples TRBV6-4 to TRBJ1-1, with a weak D call TRBD1 (5 bases). The CDR3 is 14 amino acids. CDR1 is MRHNA, CDR2 SNTAGT, per germline. V was trimmed by 4 bases and J by 0 bases, leaving 9 bases between them. The CDR3 nucleotides are TGTGCCAGCAGTGTTGACAGATTGAACACTGAAGCTTTCTTT. It encodes CASSVDRLNTEAFF.

J is TRBJ1-2 and V is TRBV6-6; D is undetermined. The CDR3 extends over 16 amino acids. V lost 7 bases and J 1 base, leaving 19 bases between the germline ends. The germline gives CDR1 MNHNY, CDR2 SVGAGI (reference sequence). The DNA of the CDR3 is TGTGCCAGCACCATTGGGCAGAGCTTACTTAACTATGGCTACACCTTC. The encoded protein is CASTIGQSLLNYGYTF.

This chain connects TRBV7-2 to TRBJ1-5; 7 bases match TRBD1. V trimming: 5 bases; J trimming: 2 bases; junction bases outside the gene matches: 6. The CDR3 totals 15 residues. Germline V gene data show CDR1 as SGHTA and CDR2 as FQGNSA. CDR3 amino acids: CASSQGGRGNQPQHF. In DNA, the CDR3 is TGTGCCAGCAGCCAGGGGGGCAGAGGCAATCAGCCCCAGCATTTT.

Concerning this clone: The sample contains more than one DNA sequence encoding this CDR3. The chain couples TRBV19 to TRBJ2-5; D remains unclear. With 5 bases removed from V and 2 bases from J, the gap between germline ends came to 6 bases. The CDR3 sequence is 12 residues long. The germline V gene has CDR1 LNHDA and CDR2 SQIVND (reference sequence). CDR3 DNA sequence: TGTGCCAGTAGTTTCCATCAAGAGACCCAGTACTTC. Its protein is CASSFHQETQYF.

This chain joins TRBV2 and TRBJ2-3, with 12 bases aligning to TRBD2. Germline V gives CDR1 SNHLY, CDR2 FYNNEI. CDR3 size: 16 residues. Trimming removed 8 bases from V and 2 bases from J; junction bases left unmatched: 8. CDR3 sequence (DNA): TGTGCCAGCGGGAGACTAGCGGGAGCCCCCACAGATACGCAGTATTTT. Translating gives CASGRLAGAPTDTQYF.

The rearrangement links TRBV10-1 to TRBJ2-1, with a tentative D call TRBD2 (7 bases). The CDR3 loop spans 20 amino acids. Germline V lookup: CDR1 WNHNN, CDR2 SYGVQD (reference sequence). With 4 bases removed from V and 0 bases from J, the gap between germline ends came to 25 bases. The CDR3 here is CASSVRDTHSGVSSYNEQFF. The DNA for the CDR3 is TGCGCCAGCAGTGTAAGGGACACCCACAGCGGGGTTAGCTCCTACAATGAGCAGTTCTTC.

The chain uses TRBV18 and TRBJ2-7, with D perhaps matching TRBD1 (5 bases). The germline gives CDR1 KGHSH, CDR2 LQKENI. The CDR3 runs to 14 residues. V lost 2 bases and J 2 bases, leaving 10 bases between the germline ends. This chain's CDR3 is CASSPIQGTYEQYF. The DNA for the CDR3 is TGTGCCAGCTCACCAATCCAGGGTACCTACGAGCAGTACTTC.

This clone was counted once. V usage is TRBV28 and J usage is TRBJ1-1; 7 positions agree with TRBD1. CDR3 length equals 17 residues. After removal of 6 bases from V and 3 bases from J, the junction contained 16 bases not matched to a gene. Germline-derived CDR1 and CDR2 are MDHEN and SYDVKM. The CDR3 here is CASSPYTGVKGHTEAFF. CDR3 sequence (DNA): TGTGCCAGCAGCCCTTATACAGGGGTTAAGGGTCACACTGAAGCTTTCTTT.

The chain recombines TRBV20-1 with TRBJ1-6; maybe TRBD1 (6 bases). From germline, CDR1 is DFQATT and CDR2 SNEGSKA (reference sequence). The CDR3 runs to 11 residues. Trimming pared 5 bases from V and 15 bases from J, leaving 14 bases between. For the CDR3, the DNA is TGCAGTGCTTTAGGGGGTCCAGTCCTCCACTTT. As protein: CSALGGPVLHF.

The chain employs TRBV6-5 and TRBJ2-7; D is perhaps TRBD1 (5 bases). V lost 0 bases and J lost 3, with 6 bases in between. This CDR3 comprises 13 residues. Looked up from germline, CDR1 is MNHEY and CDR2 is SVGAGI. CDR3 coding DNA: TGTGCCAGCAGTTACTCTAGGGGCTACGAGCAGTACGTC. It codes for CASSYSRGYEQYV.

This chain links TRBV27 with TRBJ1-4; D remains unclear. The V end lost 3 bases, the J end lost 3 bases, and 8 bases lay between the germline ends. The germline V gene has CDR1 MNHEY and CDR2 SMNVEV (reference sequence). CDR3 length: 14 residues. The CDR3 DNA follows: TGTGCCAGCAGTTTCGGCAGGCCTAATGAAAAACTGTTTTTT. Its translation: CASSFGRPNEKLFF.

This chain connects TRBV7-8 to TRBJ2-3; unclear D gene. V gave up 6 bases and J gave up 0 bases, with 19 bases separating them. Germline V lookup: CDR1 SGHVS, CDR2 FQNEAQ. The CDR3 sequence is 17 residues long. CDR3 region: CASRPPRRRSSTDTQYF. DNA for the CDR3: TGTGCCAGCAGGCCCCCACGGAGAAGGTCTAGCACAGATACGCAGTATTTT.

V is TRBV28 and J is TRBJ1-2, with D perhaps TRBD1 (5 bases). The length of the CDR3 is 15 residues. The V end was cut by 6 bases, the J end by 3 bases, with 17 bases between. CDR1 MDHEN and CDR2 SYDVKM come from the germline V gene. This CDR3 is CASSPRATRDYGYTF. CDR3 nucleotides: TGTGCCAGCAGCCCCCGGGCCACCAGGGACTATGGCTACACCTTC.

This rearrangement joins TRBV6-1 to TRBJ1-3; the D gene is possibly TRBD1 (6 bases). Between the trimmed V and J ends, which lost 2 bases and 1 base, there was a span of 12 bases. The CDR3 runs 16 residues. Germline V CDR1 and CDR2: MNHNS, SASEGT. In DNA, the CDR3 is TGTGCCAGCAGTGAACAGGGGTCCGCGTCTGGAAACACCATATATTTT. Its translation is CASSEQGSASGNTIYF.

This clone appeared a single time. The J gene is TRBJ2-3, the V gene TRBV19; 13 bases map to TRBD2. V was pared by 5 bases and J by 2 bases, with 4 bases of the junction left unmatched. CDR1 and CDR2 from the germline V gene are LNHDA and SQIVND (reference sequence). The CDR3 sequence is 16 residues long. CDR3 DNA: TGTGCCAGTAGTTGGACTAGCGGGGGCTCCACAGATACGCAGTATTTT. It specifies CASSWTSGGSTDTQYF.

V and J are TRBV6-1 and TRBJ2-5, with 8 nucleotides matching TRBD2. Judging by the DNA end, TRBJ2-7 fits better; the J call may be wrong. The CDR3 has 15 residues. CDR1 and CDR2 from the germline V gene are MNHNS and SASEGT. The CDR3 here is CASSRAGAPNDEQYF. The CDR3 DNA reads as TGTGCCAGCAGTCGAGCGGGAGCTCCCAACGACGAGCAGTACTTC.

The genes are TRBV20-1 and TRBJ1-1; D unresolved. This CDR3 is built from 11 residues. Germline loops: CDR1 DFQATT, CDR2 SNEGSKA (reference sequence). V was shortened by 1 base and J by 8 bases, with 8 bases between the two germline ends. The CDR3 sequence is CSARAGGEAFF. In DNA form, the CDR3 reads TGCAGTGCTAGAGCGGGCGGGGAAGCTTTCTTT.

The genes are TRBV29-1 and TRBJ1-2; D is perhaps TRBD1 (5 bases). Trimming removed 6 bases from V and 3 bases from J, with 17 bases in between. This CDR3 comprises 14 residues. Germline V CDR1 and CDR2: SQVTM, ANQGSEA. The CDR3: CSVKRPGIDYGYTF. CDR3 bases: TGCAGCGTCAAACGACCAGGGATCGACTATGGCTACACCTTC. The full variable domain, its missing parts supplied by reference TRBV29-1 and TRBJ1-2, is SAVISQKPSRDICQRGTSLTIQCQVDSQVTMMFWYRQQPGQSLTLIATANQGSEATYESGFVIDKFPISRPNLTFSTLTVSNMSPEDSSIYLCSVKRPGIDYGYTFGSGTRLTVV.

The chain links TRBV28 to TRBJ1-5; 7 bases align to TRBD1. The V gene's germline CDR1 is MDHEN and CDR2 SYDVKM. This CDR3 is 13 amino acids long. The ends lost 6 bases at V and 11 bases at J; junction bases unmatched: 10. The CDR3 protein is CASRDRSRGAQHF. CDR3 sequence (DNA): TGTGCCAGCAGGGACAGGTCGAGGGGGGCCCAGCATTTT.

This rearrangement joins TRBV6-1 to TRBJ1-3, with 7 positions matching TRBD1. Germline-derived CDR1 and CDR2 are MNHNS and SASEGT. This CDR3 is 15 amino acids long. Losses at the gene ends were 4 bases for V and 1 base for J; bases not matched to a gene: 4. The CDR3 loop is CASSGQTGSGNTIYF. The CDR3 DNA follows: TGTGCCAGCAGTGGACAGACAGGGTCTGGAAACACCATATATTTT.

The chain recombines TRBV19 with TRBJ2-2, with a weak D call TRBD2 (5 bases). Trimming removed 8 bases at V and 7 bases at J, with 14 bases between. The CDR3 is made up of 13 amino acids. In germline, CDR1 is LNHDA, CDR2 SQIVND (reference sequence). DNA for the CDR3: TGTGCCAGTTTCTGGGGAGCCGGCGGGGAGCTGTTTTTT. Amino acids: CASFWGAGGELFF. Looking up the rest from reference TRBV19 and TRBJ2-2 gives the full variable domain: DGGITQSPKYLFRKEGQNVTLSCEQNLNHDAMYWYRQDPGQGLRLIYYSQIVNDFQKGDIAEGYSVSREKKESFPLTVTSAQKNPTAFYLCASFWGAGGELFFGEGSRLTVL.

This clone appeared once. The rearrangement uses TRBV19 and TRBJ1-5; D ambiguous. V was cut by 1 base and J by 6 bases, with 16 bases left in between. The germline V gene encodes CDR1 LNHDA and CDR2 SQIVND (reference sequence). This CDR3 region has 16 residues. CDR3 in DNA: TGTGCCAGTAGTATAGGGCCCCCCAGGATAGGTCAGCCCCAGCATTTT. This codes for CASSIGPPRIGQPQHF.

The V and J genes are TRBV5-1 and TRBJ2-1, with 14 nucleotides matching TRBD2. J gave up 3 bases and V 4 bases, and 6 bases lay outside the gene matches. Germline lookup yields CDR1 SGHRS and CDR2 YFSETQ. This CDR3 is 17 amino acids long. The CDR3 bases are TGCGCCAGCAGCCCAGGGACTAGCGGGAGCGACTACAATGAGCAGTTCTTC. Amino acids: CASSPGTSGSDYNEQFF.

The genes are TRBV5-1 and TRBJ2-1; D gene uncertain. The CDR3 loop spans 11 amino acids. The V end was cut by 4 bases, the J end by 10 bases, with 9 bases between. Germline CDR1 reads SGHRS; CDR2 reads YFSETQ. The CDR3 here is CASSDLGEQFF. The CDR3 DNA is TGCGCCAGCAGCGACCTAGGAGAGCAGTTCTTC. The complete variable domain, with remaining parts taken from reference TRBV5-1 and TRBJ2-1, reads KAGVTQTPRYLIKTRGQQVTLSCSPISGHRSVSWYQQTPGQGLQFLFEYFSETQRNKGNFPGRFSGRQFSNSRSEMNVSTLELGDSALYLCASSDLGEQFFGPGTRLTVL.